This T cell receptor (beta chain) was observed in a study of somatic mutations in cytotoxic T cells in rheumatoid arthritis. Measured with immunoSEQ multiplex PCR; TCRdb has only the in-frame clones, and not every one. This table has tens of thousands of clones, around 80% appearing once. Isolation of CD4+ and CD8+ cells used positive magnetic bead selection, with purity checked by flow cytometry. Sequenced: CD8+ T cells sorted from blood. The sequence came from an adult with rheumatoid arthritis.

The CDR3 region is CASSPAPTVEAFF. CDR3 DNA sequence: TGCGCCAGCAGCCCGGCCCCGACAGTTGAAGCTTTCTTT. The chain combines TRBV5-1 with TRBJ1-1; a weak D match, TRBD1 (5 bases). There are 13 residues in the CDR3. The germline CDR1 and CDR2 sequences are SGHRS and YFSETQ. V was clipped by 4 bases and J by 7 bases, with 14 bases between them.